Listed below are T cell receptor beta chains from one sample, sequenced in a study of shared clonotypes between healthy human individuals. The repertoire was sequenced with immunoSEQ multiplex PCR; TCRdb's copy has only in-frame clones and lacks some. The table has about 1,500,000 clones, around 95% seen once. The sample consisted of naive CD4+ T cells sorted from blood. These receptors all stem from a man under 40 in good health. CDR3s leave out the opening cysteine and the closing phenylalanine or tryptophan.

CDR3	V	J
ASSLRQGTGELF	TRBV9	TRBJ2-2
ASSPPPADGYT	TRBV28	TRBJ1-2
ASSGQGASYNEQF	TRBV6-1	TRBJ2-1
ASSFVVSKNNEQF	TRBV5-1	TRBJ2-1
ASSRGLAAYEQY	TRBV14	TRBJ2-7
ASAGMPGNTIY	TRBV19	TRBJ1-3
ASSLVGSETQY	TRBV7-2	TRBJ2-5
ASSLTSGFGEQF	TRBV5-1	TRBJ2-1
ASSSPKGSDEQY	TRBV4-2	TRBJ2-7
ASSFGLAGGDQETQY	TRBV9	TRBJ2-5
ASSPSGSGLETQY	TRBV18	TRBJ2-5
ASSLVVGTGGNNEQF	TRBV5-1	TRBJ2-1
ASSLVSRGDTQY	TRBV5-5	TRBJ2-3
ASSIHRAPGNQPQH	TRBV19	TRBJ1-5
ASSLEGVANEKLF	TRBV7-9	TRBJ1-4
ASRSTVPGANVLT	TRBV14	TRBJ2-6
ASSLVGQSNTGELF	TRBV11-3	TRBJ2-2
ASIPPARTGSSYNEQF	TRBV28	TRBJ2-1
SVRGGPFYNEQF	TRBV29-1	TRBJ2-1